The 27 T cell receptor beta chains presented below share a single source sample, sequenced in a study of vaccination and CD4 T cells after COVID-19. Cultured CD4+ T cell DNA was sequenced using the Oncomine TCR Beta short-read assay. TCRdb used MiXCR to reprocess the PCR reads, holding one entry per CDR3 protein. The sample contains about 20,000 distinct CDR3 sequences, 60% of which appear only once. Antigens for these TCRs are unknown. Treatment: approximately 11-day PBMC culture with coronavirus spike peptide pools or control peptides (ViraFEST assay). Specimen: CD4+ T cells from blood, cultured in vitro, collected after SARS-CoV-2 vaccination. These TCRs come from a human donor who had recovered from COVID-19.

This clonotype has just a few counts. This rearrangement joins TRBV20-1 to TRBJ2-5, with 11 bases aligning to TRBD2. The J segment lost 0 bases and the V segment lost 5 bases, leaving 11 bases of the junction unmatched. The CDR3 is 17 residues long. CDR1 is DFQATT, CDR2 SNEGSKA, per germline (reference sequence). The CDR3 here is CSALASGGSMYQETQYF. CDR3 sequence (DNA): TGCAGTGCTTTGGCTAGCGGGGGGTCAATGTACCAAGAGACCCAGTACTTC.

The V gene is TRBV6-5, the J gene TRBJ2-1, with unresolved D. The ends were cut back, 0 bases at V and 10 bases at J, with 13 bases in the middle. Germline CDR1 reads MNHEY; CDR2 reads SVGAGI. This CDR3 spans 14 amino acids. Here the CDR3 reads CASSYSSVSTEQFF. The CDR3 nucleotides read TGTGCCAGCAGTTACTCGAGTGTTTCGACCGAGCAGTTCTTC.

The CDR3 region is CASSSQGRGEKLFF. The CDR3 DNA sequence: TGTGCCAGCAGCTCACAGGGGCGGGGTGAAAAACTGTTTTTT. The V gene is TRBV7-9, the J gene TRBJ1-4; 7 bases line up with TRBD1. J lost 7 bases, V lost 4 bases, and 6 bases had no gene match. The CDR3 loop spans 14 amino acids. In germline, CDR1 is SEHNR, CDR2 FQNEAQ (reference sequence).

The genes are TRBV20-1 and TRBJ1-3; D gene ambiguous. The germline V gene encodes CDR1 DFQATT and CDR2 SNEGSKA (reference sequence). V was cut by 6 bases and J by 0 bases, with 6 bases left in between. CDR3 length: 12 amino acids. CDR3 loop: CSAKGSGNTIYF. As DNA, the CDR3 is TGCAGTGCCAAGGGCTCTGGAAACACCATATATTTT.

This clonotype was observed a handful of times. This chain links TRBV2 with TRBJ2-1; D tentatively reads TRBD1 or TRBD2 (5 bases each). Germline V gene data show CDR1 as SNHLY and CDR2 as FYNNEI. The V end was cut by 3 bases, the J end by 5 bases, with 14 bases between. CDR3 length equals 15 residues. CDR3 nucleotides: TGTGCCAGCAGTGAGTGGGCAGTGGGGGACAATGAGCAGTTCTTC. Its translation: CASSEWAVGDNEQFF.

The rearrangement links TRBV19 to TRBJ2-3; 10 positions match TRBD2. CDR3 length: 14 amino acids. CDR1 LNHDA and CDR2 SQIVND come from the germline V gene (reference sequence). With 6 bases clipped from V and 4 bases from J, the junction kept 4 bases outside the gene matches. The CDR3 sequence: CASRPGLASDTQYF. The CDR3 bases are TGTGCCAGTAGACCGGGACTAGCGTCAGATACGCAGTATTTT.

The chain couples TRBV6-2 or TRBV6-3 to TRBJ2-1, with 12 positions matching TRBD1. The CDR3 has 22 amino acids. From germline, CDR1 is MNHEY and CDR2 SVGEGT. Trimming removed 0 bases from V and 1 base from J; junction bases left unmatched: 16. CDR3 region: CASSYSVDGPGQGAKSYNEQFF. The CDR3 region has the DNA TGTGCCAGCAGTTACTCGGTGGACGGTCCGGGACAGGGGGCGAAGTCCTACAATGAGCAGTTCTTC.

This chain links TRBV19 with TRBJ1-2; D not certain. Germline CDR1 LNHDA, CDR2 SQIVND (reference sequence). The CDR3 runs 11 residues. Trimming left V 3 bases short and J 3 bases short, with 2 bases between. The CDR3 DNA follows: TGTGCCAGTAGTATGGACTATGGCTACACCTTC. It codes for CASSMDYGYTF.

The V gene is TRBV7-9, the J gene TRBJ1-6; 9 positions agree with TRBD1. The CDR3 consists of 18 residues. Looked up from germline, CDR1 is SEHNR and CDR2 is FQNEAQ (reference sequence). V was clipped by 7 bases and J by 6 bases; unmatched bases: 16. The CDR3 DNA is TGTGCCAGCACCATATTTGGTCCCCGGGACAGGGCTAATTCACCCCTCCACTTT. Translating it yields CASTIFGPRDRANSPLHF. The entire variable domain, with the rest obtained from reference TRBV7-9 and TRBJ1-6, is as follows: DTGVSQNPRHKITKRGQNVTFRCDPISEHNRLYWYRQTLGQGPEFLTYFQNEAQLEKSRLLSDRFSAERPKGSFSTLEIQRTEQGDSAMYLCASTIFGPRDRANSPLHFGNGTRLTVT.

This clonotype occurred a few times. The CDR3 DNA sequence: TGTGCCAGCAGCGAGGACGGGAACTTTAGCTCCTATAATTCACCCCTCCACTTT. It translates to CASSEDGNFSSYNSPLHF. The chain combines TRBV2 with TRBJ1-6; D remains ambiguous. Trimming took off 6 bases at V and 0 bases at J, with 18 bases between the two ends. Germline CDR1 reads SNHLY; CDR2 reads FYNNEI. This CDR3 has 18 residues.

The chain combines TRBV6-1 with TRBJ2-1; tentative D call: TRBD1 (7 bases). Trimming stripped 8 bases from V and 1 base from J, with 12 bases between. The length of the CDR3 is 14 residues. The germline CDR1 and CDR2 sequences are MNHNS and SASEGT. Here the CDR3 reads CASQGGPSYNEQFF. CDR3 nucleotide sequence: TGTGCCAGCCAGGGGGGACCTTCCTACAATGAGCAGTTCTTC.

This rearrangement joins TRBV11-2 to TRBJ2-2; the D call may be TRBD1 or TRBD2 (5 bases each). This CDR3 comprises 13 residues. Germline values: CDR1 SGHAT, CDR2 FQNNGV. With 7 bases removed from V and 7 bases from J, the gap between germline ends came to 13 bases. This chain's CDR3 is CASTGADVGELFF. CDR3 nucleotides: TGTGCCAGCACCGGGGCTGATGTCGGGGAGCTGTTTTTT.

The genes are TRBV20-1 and TRBJ2-3, with 11 bases that match TRBD2. Germline CDR1 DFQATT, CDR2 SNEGSKA (reference sequence). V gave up 5 bases and J gave up 6 bases; unmatched junction bases: 4. This CDR3 comprises 13 residues. The CDR3 DNA reads TGCAGTGCTTTAGCGGGGGGGTCGGATACGCAGTATTTT. Amino acid sequence: CSALAGGSDTQYF.

The gene calls are TRBV4-1 and TRBJ1-1; TRBD1 is a possible D gene (5 bases). V was pared by 4 bases and J by 3 bases, with 15 bases between. The CDR3 is 15 residues long. Germline CDR1 MGHRA, CDR2 YSYEKL. The CDR3: CASSRGPPGDTEAFF. The CDR3 nucleotides are TGCGCCAGCAGCCGCGGACCCCCGGGGGACACTGAAGCTTTCTTT.

The V and J genes are TRBV7-7 and TRBJ2-3; TRBD1 or TRBD2 may be the D gene (5 bases each). CDR3 size: 13 residues. Trimming left V 4 bases short and J 12 bases short, with 17 bases between. Germline CDR1 reads SSHAT; CDR2 reads FNYEAQ (reference sequence). CDR3 protein: CASSSLRDQVQYF. As DNA, the CDR3 is TGTGCCAGCAGCTCCTTAAGGGACCAAGTTCAGTATTTT.

The chain uses TRBV11-3 and TRBJ2-2; unclear D gene. This CDR3 is 15 amino acids long. Trimming shortened V by 1 base and J by 0 bases, and 6 bases separated the two germline ends. CDR1 is SGHNT and CDR2 is YENEEA in the germline V gene. Written as DNA, the CDR3 is TGTGCCAGCAGCTTAGGACGGTCGAACACCGGGGAGCTGTTTTTT. Protein: CASSLGRSNTGELFF.

The chain uses TRBV7-2 and TRBJ1-4, with unresolved D. Germline V CDR1 and CDR2: SGHTA, FQGNSA. The germline V and J ends were trimmed by 2 bases and 8 bases, with 9 bases remaining between them. CDR3 length equals 13 residues. CDR3 in DNA: TGTGCCAGCAGCTTAACGGGAGGGGAAAAACTGTTTTTT. As protein: CASSLTGGEKLFF.

This clonotype was counted only a few times. The J gene is TRBJ1-6, the V gene TRBV2, with D possibly being TRBD1 (6 bases). This CDR3 is 16 amino acids long. Trimming removed 3 bases at V and 6 bases at J, with 15 bases between. Germline V gene lookup returns CDR1 SNHLY and CDR2 FYNNEI. CDR3 amino acids: CASSDGGRGLNSPLHF. The DNA of the CDR3 is TGTGCCAGCAGTGATGGGGGCAGGGGTCTTAATTCACCCCTCCACTTT. The full variable domain, rest sourced from reference TRBV2 and TRBJ1-6, is EPEVTQTPSHQVTQMGQEVILRCVPISNHLYFYWYRQILGQKVEFLVSFYNNEISEKSEIFDDQFSVERPDGSNFTLKIRSTKLEDSAMYFCASSDGGRGLNSPLHFGNGTRLTVT.

The V call is TRBV11-3, the J call TRBJ1-2, with 7 positions matching TRBD1. V dropped 3 bases and J dropped 12; count of bases not matched to a gene: 13. Germline V gene lookup returns CDR1 SGHNT and CDR2 YENEEA. The CDR3 contains 14 residues. Here the CDR3 DNA reads TGTGCCAGCAGCTTGATACCGGGGCAGGGGGACAACACCTTC. It yields the protein CASSLIPGQGDNTF.

V and J are TRBV7-2 and TRBJ1-1; 8 bases match TRBD1. V was pared by 5 bases and J by 1 base, with 3 bases of the junction left unmatched. Germline CDR1 and CDR2: SGHTA and FQGNSA. This CDR3 has 14 amino acids. Here the CDR3 DNA reads TGTGCCAGCAGCCAACAGGGGGGGAACACTGAAGCTTTCTTT. Its translation: CASSQQGGNTEAFF. Full variable domain (outside the CDR3, taken from reference TRBV7-2 and TRBJ1-1): GAGVSQSPSNKVTEKGKDVELRCDPISGHTALYWYRQSLGQGLEFLIYFQGNSAPDKSGLPSDRFSAERTGGSVSTLTIQRTQQEDSAVYLCASSQQGGNTEAFFGQGTRLTVV.

The chain is built from TRBV6-2 or TRBV6-3 and TRBJ1-2, with D possibly being TRBD1 (6 bases). V lost 7 bases and J 2 bases, leaving 17 bases between the germline ends. This CDR3 has 15 amino acids. Germline values: CDR1 MNHEY, CDR2 SVGEGT. CDR3 protein: CASTSPDRSNYGYTF. The CDR3 nucleotides are TGTGCCAGCACCTCCCCCGACAGGTCAAACTATGGCTACACCTTC.

The V and J genes are TRBV7-2 and TRBJ2-6; D unclear. In germline, CDR1 is SGHTA, CDR2 FQGNSA. The V gene lost 4 bases and the J gene lost 0 bases, with 7 bases spanning the gap. This CDR3 has 15 amino acids. The CDR3 is CASSWQSSGANVLTF. The CDR3 DNA sequence: TGTGCCAGCAGCTGGCAGAGCTCTGGGGCCAACGTCCTGACTTTC.

V usage is TRBV6-1 and J usage is TRBJ1-5, with D perhaps TRBD1 (6 bases). This CDR3 contains 13 residues. CDR1 is MNHNS and CDR2 is SASEGT in the germline V gene. Trimming took off 5 bases at V and 6 bases at J, with 11 bases between the two ends. This CDR3 reads CASSRGAGQPQHF. The CDR3 region has the DNA TGTGCCAGCAGTAGGGGGGCAGGTCAGCCCCAGCATTTT.

V is TRBV12-3 or TRBV12-4 and J is TRBJ2-7; D uncertain. With 7 bases removed from V and 2 bases from J, the gap between germline ends came to 9 bases. There are 12 residues in the CDR3. This CDR3 reads CASIYSTYEQYF. The CDR3, as DNA: TGTGCCAGCATTTACAGCACCTACGAGCAGTACTTC.

The CDR3 region has the DNA TGCAGTGCTAGAGTCGGGGTAGGACAGGGGGGCGCTTTCTTT. Amino acids: CSARVGVGQGGAFF. The chain couples TRBV20-1 to TRBJ1-1; 10 nucleotides align to TRBD1. After removal of 1 base from V and 11 bases from J, the junction contained 10 bases not matched to a gene. This CDR3 has 14 amino acids. CDR1 and CDR2 (germline): DFQATT, SNEGSKA (reference sequence).

The chain uses TRBV20-1 and TRBJ1-6; D is unclear. Trimming cost V 2 bases and J 6 bases, with 8 bases left between them. CDR1 and CDR2 (germline): DFQATT, SNEGSKA (reference sequence). The CDR3 is 13 residues long. The CDR3 DNA sequence: TGCAGTGCTAGAACCGAAGTTAATTCACCCCTCCACTTT. Residues: CSARTEVNSPLHF.

The CDR3 protein is CSARTGNGYTF. Here the CDR3 DNA reads TGCAGTGCAAGGACAGGGAACGGCTACACCTTC. The V and J genes are TRBV20-1 and TRBJ1-2; TRBD1 matches 8 bases. Trimming cost V 6 bases and J 8 bases; bases outside gene matches: 5. The CDR3 sequence is 11 residues long. Germline lookup yields CDR1 DFQATT and CDR2 SNEGSKA (reference sequence).